This TCR beta chain was profiled in a study of memory CD4+ T cells and cytomegalovirus serostatus. Study-wide findings and caveats: The CMV-associated TCR signature appears largely within the CD4+ memory repertoire. 67 of 164 known CMV-associated TCRbeta sequences appeared in CD4+ memory.

A remark on this clone: As yet, its antigen is unknown.

Single viable CD3+CD4+CD8-CD45RO+ cells were sorted as the memory CD4+ T cells. After thawing, CD4+ T cells were positively selected. The CDR3 runs to 16 residues. CDR1 is KGHSH, CDR2 LQKENI, per germline. The ends were cut back, 1 base at V and 3 bases at J, with 15 bases in the middle. Assay: immunoSEQ multiplex PCR; the TCRdb copy retains only in-frame clones and omits some. The table records over 65,000 clones, roughly 78% of them present only once. The chain has TRBV18 and TRBJ2-5; D perhaps matches TRBD1 (6 bases). The sample consisted of memory CD4+ T cells from blood. The TCR originated in an adult in good health and CMV-seropositive. CDR3 bases: TGTGCCAGCTCACCACGGACAGCTCGGGGTAAAGAGACCCAGTACTTC. It specifies CASSPRTARGKETQYF.